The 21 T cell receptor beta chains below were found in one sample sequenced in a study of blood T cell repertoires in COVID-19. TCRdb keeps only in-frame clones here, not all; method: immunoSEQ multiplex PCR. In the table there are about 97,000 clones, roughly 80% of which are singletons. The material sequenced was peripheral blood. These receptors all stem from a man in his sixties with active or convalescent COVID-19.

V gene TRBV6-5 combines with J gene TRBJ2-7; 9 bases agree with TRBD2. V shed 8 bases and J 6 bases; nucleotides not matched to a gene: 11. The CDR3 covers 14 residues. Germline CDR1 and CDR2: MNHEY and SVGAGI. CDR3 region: CASHGASGVTEQYF. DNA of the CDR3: TGTGCCAGCCACGGAGCTAGCGGGGTAACCGAGCAGTACTTC.

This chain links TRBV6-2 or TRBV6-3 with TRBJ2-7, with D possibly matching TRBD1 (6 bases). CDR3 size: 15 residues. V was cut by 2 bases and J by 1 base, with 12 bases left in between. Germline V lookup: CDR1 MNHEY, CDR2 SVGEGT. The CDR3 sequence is CASSYRIGQSYEQYV. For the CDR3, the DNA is TGTGCCAGCAGTTACCGAATTGGACAGTCCTACGAGCAGTACGTC.

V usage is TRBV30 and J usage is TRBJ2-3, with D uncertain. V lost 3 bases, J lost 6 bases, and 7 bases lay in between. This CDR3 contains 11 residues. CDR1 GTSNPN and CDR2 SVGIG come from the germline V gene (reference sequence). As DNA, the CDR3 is TGTGCCTGGAGCGAGCATGATACGCAGTATTTT. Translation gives CAWSEHDTQYF.

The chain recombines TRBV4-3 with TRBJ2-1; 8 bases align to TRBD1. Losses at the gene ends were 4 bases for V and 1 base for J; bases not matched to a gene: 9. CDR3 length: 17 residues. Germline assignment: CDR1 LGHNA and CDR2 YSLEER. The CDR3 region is CASSPGRQGASYNEQFF. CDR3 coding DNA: TGCGCCAGCAGCCCCGGAAGGCAGGGGGCGTCCTACAATGAGCAGTTCTTC.

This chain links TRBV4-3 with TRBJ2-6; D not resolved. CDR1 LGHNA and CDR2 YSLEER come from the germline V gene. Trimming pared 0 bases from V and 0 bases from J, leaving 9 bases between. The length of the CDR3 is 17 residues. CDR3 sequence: CASSQEEPGSGANVLTF. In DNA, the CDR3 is TGCGCCAGCAGCCAAGAAGAGCCAGGCTCTGGGGCCAACGTCCTGACTTTC.

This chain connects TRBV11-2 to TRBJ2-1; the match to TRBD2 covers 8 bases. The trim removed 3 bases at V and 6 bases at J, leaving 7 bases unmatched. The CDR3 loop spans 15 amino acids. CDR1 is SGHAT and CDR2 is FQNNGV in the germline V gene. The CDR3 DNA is TGTGCCAGCAGCTTCCCGGGGACTAGAGGCAATGAGCAGTTCTTC. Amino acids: CASSFPGTRGNEQFF.

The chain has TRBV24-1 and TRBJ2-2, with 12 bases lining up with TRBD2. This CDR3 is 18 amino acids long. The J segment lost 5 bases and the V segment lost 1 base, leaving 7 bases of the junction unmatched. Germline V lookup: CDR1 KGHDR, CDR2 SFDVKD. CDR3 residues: CATSDFRGLAGKTGELFF. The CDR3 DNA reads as TGTGCCACCAGTGATTTCCGTGGACTAGCGGGAAAGACCGGGGAGCTGTTTTTT.

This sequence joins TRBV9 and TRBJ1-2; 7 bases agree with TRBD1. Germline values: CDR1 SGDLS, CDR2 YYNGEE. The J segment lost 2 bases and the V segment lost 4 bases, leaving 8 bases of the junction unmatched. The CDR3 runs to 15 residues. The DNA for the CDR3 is TGTGCCAGCAGCCCTGGAGGGGGACAGAACTATGGCTACACCTTC. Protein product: CASSPGGGQNYGYTF.

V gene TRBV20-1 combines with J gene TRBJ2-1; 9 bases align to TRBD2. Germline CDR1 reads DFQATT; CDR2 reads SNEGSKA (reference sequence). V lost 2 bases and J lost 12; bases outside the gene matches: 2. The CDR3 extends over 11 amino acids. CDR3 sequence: CSARSAGGQFF. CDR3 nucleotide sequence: TGCAGTGCTAGATCAGCGGGAGGGCAGTTCTTC.

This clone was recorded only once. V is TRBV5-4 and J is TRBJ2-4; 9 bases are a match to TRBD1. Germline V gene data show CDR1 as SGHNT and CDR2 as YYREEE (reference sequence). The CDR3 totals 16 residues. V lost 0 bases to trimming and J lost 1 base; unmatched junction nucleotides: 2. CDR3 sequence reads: CASSLAGTGAKNIQYF. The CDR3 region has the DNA TGTGCCAGCAGCTTGGCAGGGACAGGGGCCAAAAACATTCAGTACTTC.

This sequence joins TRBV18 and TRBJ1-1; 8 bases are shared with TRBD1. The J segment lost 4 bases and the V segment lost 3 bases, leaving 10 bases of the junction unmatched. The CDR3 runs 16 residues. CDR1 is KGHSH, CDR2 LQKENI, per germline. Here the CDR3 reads CASSPGTGQAGTEAFF. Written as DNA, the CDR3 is TGTGCCAGCTCACCGGGGACAGGACAAGCGGGCACTGAAGCTTTCTTT.

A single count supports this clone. The CDR3 DNA is TGCAGCGTTCCGGGCAGGGCCAACACTGAAGCTTTCTTT. The encoded protein is CSVPGRANTEAFF. The chain has TRBV29-1 and TRBJ1-1, with D possibly matching TRBD1 (5 bases). The germline gives CDR1 SQVTM, CDR2 ANQGSEA. The CDR3 has 13 residues. V gave up 5 bases and J gave up 2 bases, with 12 bases separating them.

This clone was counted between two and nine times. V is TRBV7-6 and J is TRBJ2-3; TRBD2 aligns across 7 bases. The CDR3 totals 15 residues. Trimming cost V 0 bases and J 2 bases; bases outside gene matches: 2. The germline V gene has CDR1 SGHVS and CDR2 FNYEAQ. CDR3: CASSLAGGFTDTQYF. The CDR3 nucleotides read TGTGCCAGCAGCTTAGCGGGAGGGTTCACAGATACGCAGTATTTT.

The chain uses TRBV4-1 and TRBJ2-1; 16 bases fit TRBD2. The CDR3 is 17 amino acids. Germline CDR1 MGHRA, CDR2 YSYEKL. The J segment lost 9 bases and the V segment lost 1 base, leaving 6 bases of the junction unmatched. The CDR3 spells CASSQGGLAGGKREQFF. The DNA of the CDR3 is TGCGCCAGCAGCCAAGGGGGACTAGCGGGAGGGAAGCGTGAGCAGTTCTTC.

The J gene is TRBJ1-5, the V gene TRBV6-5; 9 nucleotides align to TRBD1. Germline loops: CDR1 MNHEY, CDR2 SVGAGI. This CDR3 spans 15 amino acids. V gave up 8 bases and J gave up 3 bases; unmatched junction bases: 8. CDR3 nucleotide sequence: TGTGCCAGCCACCCCGGGACAGGGTTCAATCAGCCCCAGCATTTT. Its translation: CASHPGTGFNQPQHF.

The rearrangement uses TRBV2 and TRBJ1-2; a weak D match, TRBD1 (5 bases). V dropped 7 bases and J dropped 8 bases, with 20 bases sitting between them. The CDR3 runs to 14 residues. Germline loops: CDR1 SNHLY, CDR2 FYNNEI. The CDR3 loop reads CASKMTGGLGGYTF. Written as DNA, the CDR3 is TGTGCCAGCAAAATGACGGGGGGTTTGGGAGGCTACACCTTC.

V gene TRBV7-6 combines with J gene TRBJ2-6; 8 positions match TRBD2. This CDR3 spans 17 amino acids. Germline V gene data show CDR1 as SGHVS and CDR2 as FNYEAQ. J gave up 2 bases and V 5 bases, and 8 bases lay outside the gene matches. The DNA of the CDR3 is TGTGCCAGCAGCCCCGTCCCGGGAGGGACTGGGGCCAACGTCCTGACTTTC. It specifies CASSPVPGGTGANVLTF.

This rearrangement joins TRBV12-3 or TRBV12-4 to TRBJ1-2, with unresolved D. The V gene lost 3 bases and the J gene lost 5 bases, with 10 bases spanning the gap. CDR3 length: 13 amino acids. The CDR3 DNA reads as TGTGCCAGCAGTTTGACTGAGCCGTATGGCTACACCTTC. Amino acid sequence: CASSLTEPYGYTF.

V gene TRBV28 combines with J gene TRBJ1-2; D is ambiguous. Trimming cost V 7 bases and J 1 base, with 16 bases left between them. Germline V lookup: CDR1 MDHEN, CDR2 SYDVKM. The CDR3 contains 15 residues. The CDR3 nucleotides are TGTGCCAGCAAGGCACCGAGGGTGTTTAACTATGGCTACACCTTC. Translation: CASKAPRVFNYGYTF.

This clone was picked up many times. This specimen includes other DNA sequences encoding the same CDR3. Written as DNA, the CDR3 is TGTGCCAGCAGCCTCCGGGAGAACTATGGCTACACCTTC. This gives the protein CASSLRENYGYTF. The rearrangement joins TRBV27 to TRBJ1-2; D unclear. Looked up from germline, CDR1 is MNHEY and CDR2 is SMNVEV (reference sequence). There are 13 residues in the CDR3. V dropped 6 bases and J dropped 2 bases, with 10 bases sitting between them.

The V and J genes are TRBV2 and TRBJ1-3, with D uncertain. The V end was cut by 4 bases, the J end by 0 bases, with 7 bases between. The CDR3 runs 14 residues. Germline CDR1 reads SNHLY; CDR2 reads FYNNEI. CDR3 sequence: CASSGESSGNTIYF. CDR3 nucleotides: TGTGCCAGCAGTGGGGAGAGCTCTGGAAACACCATATATTTT.